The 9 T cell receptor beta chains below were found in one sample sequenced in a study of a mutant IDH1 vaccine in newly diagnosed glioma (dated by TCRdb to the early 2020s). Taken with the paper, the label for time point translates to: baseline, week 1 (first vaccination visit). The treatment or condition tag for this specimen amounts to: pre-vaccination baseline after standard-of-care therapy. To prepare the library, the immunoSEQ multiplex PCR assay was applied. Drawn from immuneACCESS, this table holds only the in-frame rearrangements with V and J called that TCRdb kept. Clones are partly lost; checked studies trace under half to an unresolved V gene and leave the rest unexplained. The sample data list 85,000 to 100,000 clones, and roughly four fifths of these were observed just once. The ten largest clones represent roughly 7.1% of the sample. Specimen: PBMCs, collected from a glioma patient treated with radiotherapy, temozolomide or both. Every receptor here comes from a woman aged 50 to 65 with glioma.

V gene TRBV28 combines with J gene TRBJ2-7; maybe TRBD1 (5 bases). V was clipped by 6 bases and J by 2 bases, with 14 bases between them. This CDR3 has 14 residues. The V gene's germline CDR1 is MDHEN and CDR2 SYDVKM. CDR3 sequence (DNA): TGTGCCAGCAGCCCACCCAGGGCTACCTACGAGCAGTACTTC. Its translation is CASSPPRATYEQYF.

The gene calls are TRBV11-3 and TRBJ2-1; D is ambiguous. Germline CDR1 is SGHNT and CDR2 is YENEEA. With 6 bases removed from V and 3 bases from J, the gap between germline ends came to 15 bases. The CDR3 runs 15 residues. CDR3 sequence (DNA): TGTGCCAGCAGACCGGGCGGCCTAGACTACAATGAGCAGTTCTTC. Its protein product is CASRPGGLDYNEQFF.

CDR3: CAGQVGGPKRNTEAFF. The DNA for the CDR3 is TGTGCCGGGCAGGTGGGGGGGCCGAAGAGGAACACTGAAGCTTTCTTT. This sequence joins TRBV7-4 and TRBJ1-1; D is perhaps TRBD1 (6 bases). Trimming removed 11 bases at V and 1 base at J, with 23 bases between. The germline V gene has CDR1 SGHVT and CDR2 SQSDAQ. CDR3 size: 16 residues.

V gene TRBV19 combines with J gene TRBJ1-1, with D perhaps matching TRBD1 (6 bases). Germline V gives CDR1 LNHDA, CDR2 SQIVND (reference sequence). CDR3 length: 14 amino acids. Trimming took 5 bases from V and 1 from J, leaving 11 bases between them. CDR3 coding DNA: TGTGCCAGTAGTCGACAGGTTCGGAACACTGAAGCTTTCTTT. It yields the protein CASSRQVRNTEAFF. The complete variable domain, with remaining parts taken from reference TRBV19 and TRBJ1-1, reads DGGITQSPKYLFRKEGQNVTLSCEQNLNHDAMYWYRQDPGQGLRLIYYSQIVNDFQKGDIAEGYSVSREKKESFPLTVTSAQKNPTAFYLCASSRQVRNTEAFFGQGTRLTVV.

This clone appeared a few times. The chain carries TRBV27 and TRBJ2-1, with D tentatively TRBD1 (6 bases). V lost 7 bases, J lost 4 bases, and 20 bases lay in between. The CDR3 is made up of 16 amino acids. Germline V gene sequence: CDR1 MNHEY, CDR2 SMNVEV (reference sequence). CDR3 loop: CASIPTGTQSYNEQFF. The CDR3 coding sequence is TGTGCCAGCATTCCCACAGGGACACAATCGTACAATGAGCAGTTCTTC.

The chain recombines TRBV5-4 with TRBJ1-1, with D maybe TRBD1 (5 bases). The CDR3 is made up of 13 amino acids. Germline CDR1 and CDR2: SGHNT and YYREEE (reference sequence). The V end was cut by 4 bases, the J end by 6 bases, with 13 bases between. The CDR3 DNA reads TGTGCCAGCAGCCGATCGACAGAGTCTGAAGCTTTCTTT. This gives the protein CASSRSTESEAFF.

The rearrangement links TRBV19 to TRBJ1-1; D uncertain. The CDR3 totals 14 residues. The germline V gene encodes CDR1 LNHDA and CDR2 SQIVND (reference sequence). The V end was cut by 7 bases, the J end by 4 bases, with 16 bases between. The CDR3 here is CASNSFEGITEAFF. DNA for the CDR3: TGTGCCAGTAACTCGTTTGAAGGAATCACTGAAGCTTTCTTT.

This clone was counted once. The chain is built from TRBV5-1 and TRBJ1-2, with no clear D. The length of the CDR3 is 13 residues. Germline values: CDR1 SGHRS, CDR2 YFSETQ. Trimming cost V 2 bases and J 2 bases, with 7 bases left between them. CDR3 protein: CASSFAENYGYTF. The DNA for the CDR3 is TGCGCCAGCAGCTTTGCGGAGAACTATGGCTACACCTTC.

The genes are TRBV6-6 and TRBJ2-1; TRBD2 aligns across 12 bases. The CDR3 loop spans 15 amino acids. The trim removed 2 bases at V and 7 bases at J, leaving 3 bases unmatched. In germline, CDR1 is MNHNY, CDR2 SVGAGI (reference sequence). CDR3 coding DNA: TGTGCCAGCAGTTACGGACTAGCGGGGAGGAATGAGCAGTTCTTC. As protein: CASSYGLAGRNEQFF.